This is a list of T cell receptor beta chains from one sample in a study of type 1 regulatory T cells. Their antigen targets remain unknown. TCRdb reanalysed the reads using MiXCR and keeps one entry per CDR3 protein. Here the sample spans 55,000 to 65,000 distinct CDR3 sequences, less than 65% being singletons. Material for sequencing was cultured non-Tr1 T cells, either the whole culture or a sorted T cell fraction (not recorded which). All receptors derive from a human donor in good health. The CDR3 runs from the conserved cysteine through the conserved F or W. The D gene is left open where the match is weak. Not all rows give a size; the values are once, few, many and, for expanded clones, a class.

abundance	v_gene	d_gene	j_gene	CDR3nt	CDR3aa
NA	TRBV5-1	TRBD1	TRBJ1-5	TGCGCCAGCAGCGCGGGGACAGGGAGCAATCAGCCCCAGCATTTT	CASSAGTGSNQPQHF
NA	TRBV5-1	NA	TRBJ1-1	TGCGCCAGCATGGTGGGCAGGGCCACTGAAGCTTTCTTT	CASMVGRATEAFF
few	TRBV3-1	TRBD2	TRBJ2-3	TGTGCCAGCAGCCAACGGAGAACTAGCGCGACAGATACGCAGTATTTT	CASSQRRTSATDTQYF
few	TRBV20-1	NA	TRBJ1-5	TGCAGTGCCATAGTCCCGAAACCTAATCAGCCCCAGCATTTT	CSAIVPKPNQPQHF
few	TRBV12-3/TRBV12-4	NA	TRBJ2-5	TGTGCCAGCAGCTTCAATTCGGGGAAAGAGACCCAGTACTTC	CASSFNSGKETQYF
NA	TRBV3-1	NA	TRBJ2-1	TGTGCCAGCAGCCACTTGATTGAGCAGTTCTTC	CASSHLIEQFF
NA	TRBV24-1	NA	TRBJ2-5	TGTGCCACCAGTGGAGGGCGAGGGGGAGGTCAAGAGACCCAGTACTTC	CATSGGRGGGQETQYF
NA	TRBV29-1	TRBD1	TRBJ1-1	TGCAGCGTTGGGACAGGGCGGGACACTGAAGCTTTCTTT	CSVGTGRDTEAFF
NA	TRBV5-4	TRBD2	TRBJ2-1	TGTGCCAGCAGCATGGGACTAGCGGGAGCGGACTTC	CASSMGLAGADF
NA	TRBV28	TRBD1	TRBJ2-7	TGTGCCAGCAGTTCTCGGGACAGGGGAAAGTACGAGCAGTACTTC	CASSSRDRGKYEQYF
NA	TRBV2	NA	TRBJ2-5	TGTGCCAGCAAAGGAAATAGCGATGAAGAGACCCAGTACTTC	CASKGNSDEETQYF
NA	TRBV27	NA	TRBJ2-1	TGTGCCAGCAGTTTATTAGCGAGGGTCAACAATGAGCAGTTCTTC	CASSLLARVNNEQFF
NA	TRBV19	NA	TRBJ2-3	TGTGCCAGTAGTATGAGTGGGAGCACAGATACGCAGTATTTT	CASSMSGSTDTQYF
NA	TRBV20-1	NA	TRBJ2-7	TGCAGTGCTCGGGAGAACTTCTACGAGCAGTACTTC	CSARENFYEQYF
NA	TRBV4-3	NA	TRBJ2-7	TGCGCCAGCAGCCAAGATCCGTATAACTCCTACGAGCAGTACTTC	CASSQDPYNSYEQYF
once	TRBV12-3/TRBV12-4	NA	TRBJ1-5	TGTGCCAGCAGTTTAGCAGGCCCTAGCAATCAGCCCCAGCATTTT	CASSLAGPSNQPQHF
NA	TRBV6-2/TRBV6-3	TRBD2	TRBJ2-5	TGTGCCAGCAGTAAGCTAAGCGGGAGAGAGACCCAGTACTTC	CASSKLSGRETQYF
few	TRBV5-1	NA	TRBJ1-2	TGCGCCAGCAGCTTACAAGCAGGCAACTATGGCTACACCTTC	CASSLQAGNYGYTF
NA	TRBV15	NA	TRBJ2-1	TGTGCCACCAGCAGATCCGGGACGGCATACAATGAGCAGTTCTTC	CATSRSGTAYNEQFF
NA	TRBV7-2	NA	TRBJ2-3	TGTGCCAGCAGCCCGCCTCTAGGGACGCAGTATTTT	CASSPPLGTQYF
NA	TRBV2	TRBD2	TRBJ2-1	TGTGCCAGCAGCTTAACGACTAGCGGGAGTACTGAGCAGTTCTTC	CASSLTTSGSTEQFF
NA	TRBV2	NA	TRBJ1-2	TGTGCCAGCACCGGAAGACACTCCAAGTTTGGCTACACCTTC	CASTGRHSKFGYTF
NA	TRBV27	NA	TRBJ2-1	TGTGCCAGCAGTATAAGGAGTTCAAGCGTGCAGTTCTTC	CASSIRSSSVQFF
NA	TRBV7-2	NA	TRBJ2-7	TGTGCCAGCAGCTTAGAAACTGGGAGCGAGCAGTACTTC	CASSLETGSEQYF
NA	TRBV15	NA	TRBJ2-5	TGTGCCACCAGCAGACCTGTCCCAACAGTACAAGAGACCCAGTACTTC	CATSRPVPTVQETQYF